The T cell receptor beta chain under discussion was sequenced for a study of T cell responses to AZD1222 COVID-19 vaccine. As for the study in general: Second-dose groups at about 4 or about 12 weeks were pooled. Study-wide findings and caveats: With two AZD1222 doses given, Spike-specific TCR breadth and depth both rose. No day 14 peak samples; only post-peak repertoires were characterized. White British donors predominated, females outnumbered males, and clonal diversity was possibly underestimated.

Some clones are missing from TCRdb's copy, which holds only in-frame ones; the method was immunoSEQ multiplex PCR. The table shows over 140,000 clones, with 92% occurring only once. Concerning this clone itself: Its antigen is undetermined.

The CDR3 consists of 13 residues. Per germline, CDR1 MNHEY and CDR2 SVGAGI. The V end was cut by 2 bases, the J end by 6 bases, with 5 bases between. The material was peripheral blood, obtained on day 0 of AZD1222 vaccination. The TCR comes from an adult in good health. The chain carries TRBV6-5 and TRBJ2-6; TRBD1 might be the D (5 bases). CDR3 amino acids: CASSYGAANVLTF. As DNA, the CDR3 is TGTGCCAGCAGTTACGGGGCGGCCAACGTCCTGACTTTC.